This T cell receptor beta chain was profiled in a study of Graves' ophthalmopathy and Graves' hyperthyroidism. This clonotype showed up just a few times. Amplification of TCR beta CDR3 regions used RNA transcripts. First-round RT-PCR used HTBI primers; second-round multiplex PCR followed. From the multiplex PCR reads, TCRdb called clonotypes with MiXCR, one entry per CDR3 protein. This table holds hundreds of thousands of distinct CDR3 sequences, roughly 21% found once. Germline CDR1 and CDR2: MDHEN and SYDVKM. Between the trimmed V and J ends, which lost 5 bases and 3 bases, there was a span of 29 bases. The length of the CDR3 is 19 residues.

Source material: peripheral blood. The TCR comes from a young woman with stable Graves' hyperthyroidism. This rearrangement joins TRBV28 to TRBJ2-7; a possible D gene is TRBD2 (6 bases). CDR3 DNA sequence: TGTGCCAGCAGTCCCTCGCTTAAATCCTGGCGGGAATTTTTCTACGAGCAGTACTTC. This sequence encodes CASSPSLKSWREFFYEQYF.